The next 26 T cell receptor beta chains were all read from a single sample in a study of blood T cell repertoires in COVID-19 (dated by TCRdb to 2020 to 2021). The library was obtained by the immunoSEQ multiplex PCR assay. TCRdb carries this immuneACCESS record with in-frame sequences only. Its versions omit some clonotypes, under half of them owing to an unresolved V gene in the studies checked, with the rest unexplained. The sample table shows more than 140,000 clones, and about 86% are seen once. The top ten constitute 7.5% to 8.5% of the sample. Material for sequencing was peripheral blood. The receptors here all came from a woman in her fifties or sixties with acute or convalescent COVID-19.

The rearrangement uses TRBV5-1 and TRBJ2-5; 12 bases line up with TRBD1. Germline CDR1 is SGHRS and CDR2 is YFSETQ. The CDR3 loop spans 18 amino acids. Trimming took 0 bases from V and 2 from J; bases not matched to a gene: 8. DNA of the CDR3: TGCGCCAGCAGCTTGGGGGGGACAGGGGGCCCCGCTCAAGAGACCCAGTACTTC. It yields the protein CASSLGGTGGPAQETQYF.

The rearrangement links TRBV5-5 to TRBJ1-3; the D gene is possibly TRBD1 (5 bases). CDR1 SGHKS and CDR2 YYEKEE come from the germline V gene (reference sequence). With 2 bases removed from V and 8 bases from J, the gap between germline ends came to 8 bases. The CDR3 is 12 amino acids. The CDR3: CASSFEGDTIYF. The CDR3 DNA reads as TGTGCCAGCAGCTTCGAAGGGGACACCATATATTTT.

The genes are TRBV28 and TRBJ1-4; 7 bases align to TRBD1. The CDR3 length is 15 residues. J was trimmed by 4 bases and V by 3 bases; bases with no gene match: 5. Per germline, CDR1 MDHEN and CDR2 SYDVKM. The CDR3 coding sequence is TGTGCCAGCAGTTTTGCCCAGGGGGGTAATGAAAAACTGTTTTTT. It codes for CASSFAQGGNEKLFF.

CDR3 sequence (DNA): TGCGCCAGCCGTTTATTGAGTGGGTCAGGCTCCTCCTACGAGCAGTACTTC. It encodes CASRLLSGSGSSYEQYF. J is TRBJ2-7 and V is TRBV5-1; no firm D call. Per germline, CDR1 SGHRS and CDR2 YFSETQ. This CDR3 is 17 amino acids long. V was clipped by 7 bases and J by 0 bases, with 23 bases between them. The variable domain in full, completed from reference TRBV5-1 and TRBJ2-7, reads KAGVTQTPRYLIKTRGQQVTLSCSPISGHRSVSWYQQTPGQGLQFLFEYFSETQRNKGNFPGRFSGRQFSNSRSEMNVSTLELGDSALYLCASRLLSGSGSSYEQYFGPGTRLTVT.

The chain recombines TRBV5-4 with TRBJ2-1; 15 positions agree with TRBD2. This CDR3 contains 17 residues. Germline loops: CDR1 SGHNT, CDR2 YYREEE (reference sequence). J lost 8 bases, V lost 5 bases, and 11 bases had no gene match. The CDR3 nucleotides are TGTGCCAGCAGTCGGACTAGCGGGGGGGCTAGGTTCGATGAGCAGTTCTTC. Residues: CASSRTSGGARFDEQFF.

V usage is TRBV5-4 and J usage is TRBJ2-7, with D uncertain. Trimming pared 2 bases from V and 2 bases from J, leaving 11 bases between. The CDR3 sequence is 14 residues long. Germline V gene lookup returns CDR1 SGHNT and CDR2 YYREEE (reference sequence). The CDR3 protein is CASSFTSSAYEQYF. DNA of the CDR3: TGTGCCAGCAGCTTCACGTCTAGTGCCTACGAGCAGTACTTC.

This chain joins TRBV12-5 and TRBJ1-1; the match to TRBD1 covers 9 bases. The CDR3 runs 14 residues. With 7 bases clipped from V and 5 bases from J, the junction kept 8 bases outside the gene matches. The germline gives CDR1 LGHNT, CDR2 FRNRAP. This chain's CDR3 is CASEGGQGFTEAFF. CDR3 DNA sequence: TGTGCTAGTGAGGGGGGACAGGGTTTTACTGAAGCTTTCTTT.

The chain links TRBV5-1 to TRBJ2-3; 7 nucleotides match TRBD2. CDR3 size: 17 residues. V dropped 4 bases and J dropped 1; count of bases not matched to a gene: 12. CDR1 and CDR2 (germline): SGHRS, YFSETQ. The CDR3 here is CASSPPGGSGGTDTQYF. CDR3 DNA: TGCGCCAGCAGCCCCCCTGGTGGCAGCGGGGGCACAGATACGCAGTATTTT. The full variable domain, rest sourced from reference TRBV5-1 and TRBJ2-3, is KAGVTQTPRYLIKTRGQQVTLSCSPISGHRSVSWYQQTPGQGLQFLFEYFSETQRNKGNFPGRFSGRQFSNSRSEMNVSTLELGDSALYLCASSPPGGSGGTDTQYFGPGTRLTVL.

V usage is TRBV4-1 and J usage is TRBJ2-5; 7 bases align to TRBD1. With 3 bases clipped from V and 2 bases from J, the junction kept 9 bases outside the gene matches. This CDR3 spans 16 amino acids. Germline lookup yields CDR1 MGHRA and CDR2 YSYEKL. The CDR3 bases are TGCGCCAGCAGCCATCGAGGACAGGTAGAGCAAGAGACCCAGTACTTC. This sequence encodes CASSHRGQVEQETQYF.

The chain is built from TRBV4-3 and TRBJ1-2, with D unresolved. Germline CDR1 LGHNA, CDR2 YSLEER. Between the trimmed V and J ends, which lost 1 base and 2 bases, there was a span of 5 bases. This CDR3 has 13 amino acids. The CDR3 protein is CASSQGGNYGYTF. In nucleotides, the CDR3 is TGCGCCAGCAGCCAAGGAGGAAACTATGGCTACACCTTC.

V gene TRBV28 combines with J gene TRBJ2-4; TRBD1 agrees at 7 bases. Trimming cost V 8 bases and J 0 bases; bases outside gene matches: 19. CDR3 length: 19 amino acids. Germline V gene sequence: CDR1 MDHEN, CDR2 SYDVKM. CDR3 DNA sequence: TGTGCCAGCCGCAAGGGGTGGACAGGCAACCCACTAGCCAAAAACATTCAGTACTTC. Its translation: CASRKGWTGNPLAKNIQYF.

This chain connects TRBV10-3 to TRBJ2-2; D uncertain. CDR3 length: 16 residues. V shed 2 bases and J shed 4 bases, with 14 bases lying between them. The germline gives CDR1 ENHRY, CDR2 SYGVKD. This CDR3 is CAISEPLHGSTGELFF. CDR3 in DNA: TGTGCCATCAGTGAGCCCCTTCACGGTAGCACCGGGGAGCTGTTTTTT.

This clone was detected only once. The genes are TRBV28 and TRBJ1-5, with D perhaps matching TRBD1 (6 bases). The CDR3 has 14 residues. Looked up from germline, CDR1 is MDHEN and CDR2 is SYDVKM. Trimming shortened V by 4 bases and J by 6 bases, and 13 bases separated the two germline ends. The CDR3 DNA reads TGTGCCAGCAGTTATACAGGGAATGGTCAGCCCCAGCATTTT. It specifies CASSYTGNGQPQHF.

This clone was counted a single time. This chain connects TRBV9 to TRBJ1-4, with 7 bases fitting TRBD1. V shed 4 bases, J shed 8 bases, and the junction held 8 bases outside the gene matches. The CDR3 spans 14 residues. The germline V gene encodes CDR1 SGDLS and CDR2 YYNGEE. The CDR3, as DNA: TGTGCCAGCAGCACGACAGGGAAGGGCGAAAAACTGTTTTTT. Protein: CASSTTGKGEKLFF. The whole variable domain, filled in from reference TRBV9 and TRBJ1-4, reads DSGVTQTPKHLITATGQRVTLRCSPRSGDLSVYWYQQSLDQGLQFLIQYYNGEERAKGNILERFSAQQFPDLHSELNLSSLELGDSALYFCASSTTGKGEKLFFGSGTQLSVL.

The chain links TRBV5-5 to TRBJ1-5; D is unclear. Trimming stripped 2 bases from V and 0 bases from J, with 6 bases between. CDR1 and CDR2 (germline): SGHKS, YYEKEE (reference sequence). CDR3 length equals 14 residues. The CDR3 is CASSLSLSNQPQHF. The CDR3 DNA sequence: TGTGCCAGCAGCTTATCTCTTAGCAATCAGCCCCAGCATTTT.

V is TRBV3-1 (or the pseudogene TRBV3-2) and J is TRBJ2-7; D ambiguous. The V gene's germline CDR1 is LGHDT and CDR2 YNNKEL (reference sequence). V dropped 3 bases and J dropped 4 bases, with 25 bases sitting between them. The CDR3 has 18 amino acids. CDR3 nucleotides: TGTGCCAGCAGCCAGGGTCTCTACAATATAGGCGGCTTATACGAGCAGTACTTC. It codes for CASSQGLYNIGGLYEQYF.

The chain uses TRBV5-1 and TRBJ2-5, with D perhaps matching TRBD1 (6 bases). Deletions cut 1 base from V and 2 bases from J, with 15 bases between. Germline CDR1 is SGHRS and CDR2 is YFSETQ. The CDR3 is made up of 16 amino acids. Here the CDR3 DNA reads TGCGCCAGCAGCTTGACGGTTTCAAGGGGGCAAGAGACCCAGTACTTC. As protein: CASSLTVSRGQETQYF.

The gene calls are TRBV11-2 and TRBJ1-1; D is undetermined. With 3 bases removed from V and 1 base from J, the gap between germline ends came to 6 bases. The CDR3 has 13 amino acids. Germline CDR1 and CDR2: SGHAT and FQNNGV. CDR3 nucleotide sequence: TGTGCCAGCAGCTTTCCATGGAACACTGAAGCTTTCTTT. Amino acid sequence: CASSFPWNTEAFF. The entire variable domain, with the rest obtained from reference TRBV11-2 and TRBJ1-1, is as follows: EAGVAQSPRYKIIEKRQSVAFWCNPISGHATLYWYQQILGQGPKLLIQFQNNGVVDDSQLPKDRFSAERLKGVDSTLKIQPAKLEDSAVYLCASSFPWNTEAFFGQGTRLTVV.

This chain uses TRBV6-5 with TRBJ2-2; TRBD2 matches at 10 bases. CDR1 is MNHEY, CDR2 SVGAGI, per germline. V shed 8 bases, J shed 7 bases, and the junction held 10 bases outside the gene matches. The CDR3 totals 15 residues. The CDR3 DNA sequence: TGTGCCAGCGGGCTAGCGGGGGCTCCGGGCGGGGAGCTGTTTTTT. Protein: CASGLAGAPGGELFF.

This sequence joins TRBV18 and TRBJ1-4; no reliable D call. Germline V gives CDR1 KGHSH, CDR2 LQKENI. Trimming took off 6 bases at V and 0 bases at J, with 17 bases between the two ends. The CDR3 is 17 residues long. This CDR3 is CASSSTRTGATNEKLFF. CDR3 nucleotides: TGTGCCAGCTCCTCAACAAGGACCGGGGCAACTAATGAAAAACTGTTTTTT.

The chain combines TRBV12-5 with TRBJ1-1; perhaps TRBD1 as D (5 bases). Germline lookup yields CDR1 LGHNT and CDR2 FRNRAP. Trimming removed 1 base at V and 1 base at J, with 10 bases between. This CDR3 contains 15 residues. CDR3 bases: TGTGCTAGTGGTTTGGCTACAGGAGCGAACACTGAAGCTTTCTTT. Protein: CASGLATGANTEAFF.

This clone was counted only a few times. The chain carries TRBV9 and TRBJ2-3; D may be TRBD2 (6 bases). The CDR3 is 15 residues long. V gave up 0 bases and J gave up 10 bases, with 18 bases separating them. CDR1 SGDLS and CDR2 YYNGEE come from the germline V gene. This CDR3 is CASSVGGAPSGAQYF. The CDR3 DNA sequence: TGTGCCAGCAGCGTAGGCGGGGCCCCCTCCGGTGCGCAGTATTTT.

The CDR3 protein is CATSDPGQGRETQYF. The CDR3 region has the DNA TGTGCCACCAGTGACCCGGGACAGGGGAGAGAGACCCAGTACTTC. This chain joins TRBV24-1 and TRBJ2-5, with 10 bases fitting TRBD1. The CDR3 consists of 15 residues. V gave up 4 bases and J gave up 4 bases; unmatched junction bases: 5. Germline V gives CDR1 KGHDR, CDR2 SFDVKD.

This clone was seen at least ten times. The CDR3 DNA follows: TGCAGCGTTTCTTCGAGGGCCACTGAAGCTTTCTTT. Its protein is CSVSSRATEAFF. V and J are TRBV29-1 and TRBJ1-1; D gene unclear. Germline-derived CDR1 and CDR2 are SQVTM and ANQGSEA. V was trimmed by 5 bases and J by 4 bases, leaving 11 bases between them. CDR3 length: 12 residues.

The V and J genes are TRBV6-5 and TRBJ2-7; 9 nucleotides agree with TRBD1. Germline assignment: CDR1 MNHEY and CDR2 SVGAGI. This CDR3 has 16 amino acids. The trim removed 0 bases at V and 6 bases at J, leaving 9 bases unmatched. CDR3 in amino acids: CASSYSRQGGAGEQYF. CDR3 nucleotide sequence: TGTGCCAGCAGTTACTCCCGACAGGGGGGAGCCGGCGAGCAGTACTTC.

The rearrangement links TRBV11-3 to TRBJ2-3; D uncertain. Germline CDR1 and CDR2: SGHNT and YENEEA. Trimming cost V 8 bases and J 2 bases, with 11 bases left between them. This CDR3 comprises 13 residues. The CDR3 nucleotides are TGTGCCAGCTTAGGCGGAAACACAGATACGCAGTATTTT. Translated: CASLGGNTDTQYF. The full variable domain, rest sourced from reference TRBV11-3 and TRBJ2-3, is EAGVVQSPRYKIIEKKQPVAFWCNPISGHNTLYWYLQNLGQGPELLIRYENEEAVDDSQLPKDRFSAERLKGVDSTLKIQPAELGDSAVYLCASLGGNTDTQYFGPGTRLTVL.